This T cell receptor beta chain was identified in a study of neurological immune-mediated disorders. Overall study results and limits: None of the CDR3 amino acid sequences of expanded clones recurred across subjects, suggesting private repertoires in all groups. The most TCR clonal expansion was seen in HTLV-1-associated myelopathy, and the least was seen in multiple sclerosis, which fell below healthy controls.

Synthesis of cDNA was accomplished via 5'RACE employing 10-nucleotide random UMIs. From the 5' RACE reads, TCRdb called clonotypes with MiXCR, one entry per CDR3 protein. The sample lists about 71,000 distinct CDR3 sequences, roughly 4.8% occurring once. This CDR3 comprises 14 residues. V lost 2 bases, J lost 1 base, and 12 bases lay in between. Germline lookup yields CDR1 SQVTM and CDR2 ANQGSEA. At least ten counts were recorded for this clonotype. Antigen specificity is unknown. Sequencing input: PBMCs. This clonotype was obtained from a man younger than 45 with multiple sclerosis. The chain couples TRBV29-1 to TRBJ2-7, with D perhaps being TRBD1 or TRBD2 (5 bases each). CDR3 DNA: TGCAGCGTTGAATCCAGGGACCCATCCTACGAGCAGTACTTC. Protein product: CSVESRDPSYEQYF.